This TCR beta chain was recovered during a study of human T cells and chemical hapten exposure. Study in general: DPC at 0.01% went onto the upper back in patch tests, read at 6 days.

The CDR3 is 14 residues long. The germline gives CDR1 LGHNA, CDR2 YSLEER. The V end lost 0 bases, the J end lost 3 bases, and 8 bases lay between the germline ends. Separate cDNA molecules received unique molecular identifiers, which the library attached to them. From the RACE reads, TCRdb called clonotypes with MiXCR, one entry per CDR3 protein. The table includes fewer than 350,000 distinct CDR3 sequences, roughly 7.4% detected once. The time point is: pre-sensitization, week 0. Sample treatment: therapeutic diphenylcyclopropenone sensitization with weekly scalp DPC. Investigators collected blood before applying each patch test. Donors were 18 to 70-year-old alopecia patients suitable for DPC.

The specimen comprised whole blood, sampled in connection with sensitization to the hapten diphenylcyclopropenone (DPC). This receptor was identified in a man aged 18-30 years with alopecia areata. Some clones in this sample may be carry-over from other donors' samples. The chain combines TRBV4-3 with TRBJ1-1; no clear D. The DNA for the CDR3 is TGCGCCAGCAGCCAAGATTTAACTGACACTGAAGCTTTCTTT. Its translation is CASSQDLTDTEAFF.